The entry that follows covers one T cell receptor (beta chain) sequence. Its cognate antigen is unknown. This record belongs to a study of T cell clones after liver transplantation. Findings of the study overall: Conclusions were preliminary, with small, heterogeneous patient groups. Donor-reactive sequences fell more than third party-reactive ones, suggesting partial deletion.

Germline V gene data show CDR1 as MNHNS and CDR2 as SASEGT. Trimming took 6 bases from V and 8 from J, leaving 20 bases between them. This CDR3 has 15 residues. The method was immunoSEQ multiplex PCR; TCRdb's version includes in-frame clones alone and lacks a portion of them. The data show some 59,000 clones, 71% seen once. The sequence came from a human donor who received a liver transplant. This sample comprised CD4+ T cells from blood, obtained before liver transplant. V gene TRBV6-1 combines with J gene TRBJ1-5; D possibly corresponds to TRBD1 (5 bases). The CDR3 nucleotides read TGTGCCAGCAGAGAGGGCGGGGGACGCTTGGAGCCCCAGCATTTT. This translates into CASREGGGRLEPQHF.